This T cell receptor beta chain was identified in a study of CD8 T cells in Susac syndrome. Study-wide background: Patients with Susac syndrome who were sequenced included more than five with active disease and 8 or 9 in remission.

When the RNA was reverse transcribed, random hexamers were used with an input of roughly 0.45 to 1 ug. It was immunoSEQ multiplex PCR that amplified TCR beta CDR3 across 54 Vbeta and 13 Jbeta. TCRdb passed the immunoSEQ multiplex PCR reads through MiXCR, listing each CDR3 protein once. The repertoire holds about 170,000 distinct CDR3 sequences, with about 96% as singletons. The CDR3 spans 18 residues. Germline trimming cut 0 bases from V and 2 bases from J; bases unmatched to any gene: 9. Germline lookup yields CDR1 SGHVS and CDR2 FNYEAQ. The J gene is TRBJ2-2, the V gene TRBV7-6; TRBD2 aligns across 7 bases. This clonotype originated in a human donor with Susac syndrome. The material sequenced was CD4+ T cells from PBMCs. CDR3 DNA: TGTGCCAGCAGCTTAGCGCAGTCCCAGCGGGGAAACACCGGGGAGCTGTTTTTT. Translated, it gives CASSLAQSQRGNTGELFF. The full variable domain, completed using reference TRBV7-6 and TRBJ2-2, is GAGVSQSPRYKVTKRGQDVALRCDPISGHVSLYWYRQALGQGPEFLTYFNYEAQQDKSGLPNDRFSAERPEGSISTLTIQRTEQRDSAMYRCASSLAQSQRGNTGELFFGEGSRLTVL.